A selection of T cell receptor beta chains follows, all from one sample in a study of blood T cell repertoires in COVID-19. Sequenced by immunoSEQ multiplex PCR; TCRdb stores in-frame clones only, minus some. Of 250,000 to 300,000 clones in the sample, about 91% were seen once. Sequences were obtained from peripheral blood. The receptor set was obtained from a woman aged 25 to 45 who had recovered from COVID-19. Both conserved end residues are trimmed from each CDR3. The D gene is left open where the match is weak.

TRBV12-5,TRBD1,12,ASAQGANQETQY
TRBV4-3,TRBD1,13,ASSREQGVGNTIY
TRBV9,NA,13,ASSVGGLFSYEQY
TRBV7-2,NA,12,ASSLDNSNQPQH
TRBV10-3,TRBD1,12,AISWDSSGNTIY
TRBV3-1/TRBV3-2,TRBD2,16,ASSQDRGGRGLYNEQF
TRBV20-1,NA,8,SARDNEQY
TRBV2,NA,10,ASLPPAGELF
TRBV5-1,TRBD1,12,ASSGQGTGTEAF
TRBV19,TRBD1,10,ASWAGTGFAF
TRBV6-2/TRBV6-3,TRBD1,12,ASSSDRGPQPQH
TRBV10-3,TRBD1,12,AISIDRAQETQY
TRBV3-1/TRBV3-2,NA,12,ASSQGASSRKLF
TRBV18,TRBD2,13,ASSPSQRGFNEQF
TRBV28,TRBD1,13,ASSPTGTVYTEAF
TRBV6-6,TRBD1,14,ASSFARDRRGQPQH
TRBV5-4,TRBD1,11,ASSSGTDNEQF
TRBV19,NA,11,ASSIQENQPQH
TRBV25-1,TRBD1,10,ASNEGAFGYT
TRBV5-4,TRBD1,14,ASSPRRLQGAGELF
TRBV27,NA,13,ASSFSFQGGQPQH
TRBV5-6,NA,11,ASSSQGTYGYT
TRBV19,TRBD1,13,ASSIRTGASYEQY
TRBV28,TRBD1,14,ASSYGVDRDINEQF
TRBV15,TRBD1,14,ATSRGRTGVNQPQH
TRBV5-1,TRBD2,14,ASSKKTSGGKETQY
TRBV5-1,TRBD1,13,ASSTGTGDNSPLH
TRBV19,TRBD1,12,ASSRGQGGTEAF
TRBV5-1,TRBD1,12,ASSFEQGAYEQY
TRBV5-8,NA,16,ASSLLGIFSGGNQPQH
TRBV2,NA,10,ASRGGGETQY
TRBV3-1/TRBV3-2,TRBD2,15,ASSLRRTSGDTDTQY
TRBV9,TRBD2,17,ASSVAGGGAGWVMETQY
TRBV28,NA,12,ASSSRTVNEKLF
TRBV20-1,NA,9,SASPLGSQY
TRBV27,TRBD2,13,ASSLGPSGVHEQY
TRBV6-5,TRBD1,11,ACRDRASAEAF
TRBV5-6,NA,11,ASSLSGTDTQY
TRBV5-6,TRBD1,12,ASSSDRGLDTQY
TRBV5-1,NA,13,ASSLTGSANYGYT
TRBV5-1,TRBD2,18,ASSLIGGDSSYIAKNIQY
TRBV6-5,TRBD1,10,ASSRTGGGYT
TRBV4-1,NA,13,ASSQVDGSNQPQH
TRBV28,NA,13,ASRSRGGSYNEQF
TRBV5-1,NA,14,ASTSAPGGGREKLF
TRBV7-7,NA,11,ASSLARDNEQF
TRBV4-1,NA,12,ASSIMTSTDTQY
TRBV7-9,NA,11,ASSSTGYVEAF
TRBV12-3/TRBV12-4,NA,11,ASMAGQNNEQF
TRBV7-9,NA,11,ASSDSQDYEQY
TRBV15,NA,12,ATSRLAITDTQY
TRBV5-4,NA,11,ASSTEGPYGYT
TRBV30,TRBD2,16,ACPSGGGKTTNTGELF